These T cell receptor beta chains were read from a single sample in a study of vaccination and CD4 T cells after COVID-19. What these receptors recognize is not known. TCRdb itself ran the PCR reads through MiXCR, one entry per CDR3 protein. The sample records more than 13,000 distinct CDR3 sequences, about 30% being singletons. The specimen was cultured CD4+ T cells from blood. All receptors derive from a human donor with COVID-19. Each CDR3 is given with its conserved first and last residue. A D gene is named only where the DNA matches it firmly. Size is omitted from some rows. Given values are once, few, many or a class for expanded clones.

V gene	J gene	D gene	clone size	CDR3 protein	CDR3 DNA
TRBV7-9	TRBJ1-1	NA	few	CASSRQENTEAFF	TGTGCCAGCAGCAGACAGGAGAACACTGAAGCTTTCTTT
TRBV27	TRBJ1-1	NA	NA	CASRLVDGRRAFF	TGTGCCAGCAGGCTGGTGGACGGCCGTAGGGCTTTCTTT
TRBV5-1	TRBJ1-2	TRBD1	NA	CASSLGVLTGGPGYTF	TGCGCCAGCAGCTTAGGGGTGCTTACAGGGGGCCCTGGCTACACCTTC
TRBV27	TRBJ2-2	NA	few	CATQRGGSTGELFF	TGTGCCACCCAACGAGGGGGTAGCACCGGGGAGCTGTTTTTT
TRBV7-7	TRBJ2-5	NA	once	CASSFEPQETQYF	TGTGCTAGCAGCTTTGAACCTCAAGAGACCCAGTACTTC
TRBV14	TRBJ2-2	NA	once	CASSHRLGTRNTGELFF	TGTGCCAGCAGCCATCGATTGGGGACAAGGAACACCGGGGAGCTGTTTTTT
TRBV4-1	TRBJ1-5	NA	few	CASSQVVSRRSNQPQHF	TGCGCCAGCAGCCAAGTGGTTTCGAGGCGAAGCAATCAGCCCCAGCATTTT
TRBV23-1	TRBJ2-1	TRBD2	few	CASSHLPGGNGEQFF	TGCGCCAGCAGTCACCTCCCGGGAGGGAATGGTGAGCAGTTCTTC
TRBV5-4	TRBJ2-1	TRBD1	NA	CASSRDSRYNEQFF	TGTGCCAGCAGTAGGGACAGTCGTTACAATGAGCAGTTCTTC
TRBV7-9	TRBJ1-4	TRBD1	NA	CASSLALSGTVNEKLFF	TGTGCCAGCAGCTTAGCACTATCCGGGACAGTTAATGAAAAACTGTTTTTT
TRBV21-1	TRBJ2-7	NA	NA	CASSKPAAYEQYF	TGTGCCAGCAGTAAGCCAGCAGCCTACGAGCAGTACTTC
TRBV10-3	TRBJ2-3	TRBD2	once	CAISESGSGDSTDTQYF	TGTGCCATCAGTGAGTCGGGAAGCGGGGATAGCACAGATACGCAGTATTTT
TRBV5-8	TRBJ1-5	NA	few	CASSTQGGLSNQPQHF	TGTGCCAGCAGCACACAGGGAGGGCTTAGCAATCAGCCCCAGCATTTT
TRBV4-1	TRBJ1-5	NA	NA	CASSQEGAGAMSNQPQHF	TGCGCCAGCAGCCAAGAGGGGGCGGGGGCTATGAGCAATCAGCCCCAGCATTTT
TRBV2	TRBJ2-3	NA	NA	CASSPQTATDTQYF	TGTGCCAGCAGTCCCCAGACTGCCACAGATACGCAGTATTTT
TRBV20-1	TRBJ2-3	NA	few	CSATDSYTDTQYF	TGCAGTGCCACGGACAGCTACACAGATACGCAGTATTTT
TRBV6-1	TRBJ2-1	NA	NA	CASSEPADPRGYNEQFF	TGTGCCAGCAGTGAACCGGCAGATCCTCGGGGCTACAATGAGCAGTTCTTC
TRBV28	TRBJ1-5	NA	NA	CATRGGGTGQPQHF	TGTGCCACTCGGGGGGGGGGCACGGGTCAGCCCCAGCATTTT
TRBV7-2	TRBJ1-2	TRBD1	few	CASSQRGGFGYTF	TGTGCCAGCAGCCAAAGAGGGGGCTTTGGCTACACCTTC
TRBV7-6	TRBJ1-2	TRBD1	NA	CASSAGTGYYGYTF	TGTGCCAGCAGCGCCGGGACAGGGTACTATGGCTACACCTTC
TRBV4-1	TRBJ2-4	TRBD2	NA	CASSQQAGGGKNIQYF	TGCGCCAGCAGCCAGCAAGCGGGGGGGGGCAAAAACATTCAGTACTTC
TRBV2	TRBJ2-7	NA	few	CASSPGTLGEQYF	TGTGCCAGCAGTCCCGGGACCCTGGGAGAGCAGTACTTC
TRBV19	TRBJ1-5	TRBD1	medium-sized	CASTPLWTGIYSNQPQHF	TGTGCCAGTACCCCCTTGTGGACAGGGATTTATAGCAATCAGCCCCAGCATTTT
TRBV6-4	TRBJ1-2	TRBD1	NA	CASSDSNAGQYGYTF	TGTGCCAGCAGTGACTCTAACGCGGGACAGTATGGCTACACCTTC
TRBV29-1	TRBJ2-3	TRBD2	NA	CSVENRGTIRGTDTQYF	TGCAGCGTTGAAAACCGAGGGACTATCAGAGGCACAGATACGCAGTATTTT
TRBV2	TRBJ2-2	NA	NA	CASRPTRDTGELFF	TGTGCCAGCAGGCCTACACGGGACACCGGGGAGCTGTTTTTT
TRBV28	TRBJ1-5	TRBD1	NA	CASSFGTGGNQPQHF	TGTGCCAGCAGTTTCGGGACAGGGGGCAATCAGCCCCAGCATTTT
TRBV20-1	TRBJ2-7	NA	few	CSASMGGGGYEQYF	TGCAGTGCTAGTATGGGAGGGGGGGGCTACGAGCAGTACTTC
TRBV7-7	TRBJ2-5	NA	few	CASSPMGSWGAPQETQYF	TGTGCTAGCAGCCCCATGGGCAGCTGGGGGGCCCCCCAAGAGACCCAGTACTTC
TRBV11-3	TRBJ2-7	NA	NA	CASSFWGDYEQYF	TGTGCCAGCAGCTTTTGGGGGGACTACGAGCAGTACTTC
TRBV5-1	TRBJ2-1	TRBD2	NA	CASSPGLAGNNEQFF	TGCGCCAGCAGCCCGGGACTAGCGGGGAACAATGAGCAGTTCTTC
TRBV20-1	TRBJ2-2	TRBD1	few	CSARQGSLSGELFF	TGCAGTGCCCGACAGGGGAGTTTATCCGGGGAGCTGTTTTTT
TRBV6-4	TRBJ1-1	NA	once	CASRAPFNTEAFF	TGTGCCAGCAGGGCGCCTTTTAACACTGAAGCTTTCTTT
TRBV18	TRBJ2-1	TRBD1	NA	CASSSDRVVNEQFF	TGTGCCAGCTCCTCGGACAGGGTAGTGAATGAGCAGTTCTTC
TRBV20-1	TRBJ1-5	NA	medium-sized	CSARAPDRSNQPQHF	TGCAGTGCTAGAGCCCCTGACAGGAGCAATCAGCCCCAGCATTTT
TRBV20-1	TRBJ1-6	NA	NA	CSGDGGLLHF	TGCAGCGGCGACGGGGGCCTCCTCCACTTT
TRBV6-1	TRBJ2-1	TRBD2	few	CASSTTGTSGGANEQFF	TGTGCCAGCAGTACGACCGGGACTAGCGGGGGGGCAAATGAGCAGTTCTTC
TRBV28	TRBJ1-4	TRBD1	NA	CASSFPGQGREKLFF	TGTGCCAGCAGTTTCCCCGGACAGGGGAGAGAAAAACTGTTTTTT
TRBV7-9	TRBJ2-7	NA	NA	CASSLEGGYYEQYF	TGTGCCAGCAGCTTAGAGGGGGGCTACTACGAGCAGTACTTC
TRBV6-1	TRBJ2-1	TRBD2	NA	CASSEGGLPRLFF	TGTGCCAGCAGTGAAGGGGGACTACCGCGGTTGTTCTTC
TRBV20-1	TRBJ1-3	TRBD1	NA	CSARPGTGDFSGNTIYF	TGCAGTGCTAGGCCCGGGACAGGGGACTTCTCTGGAAACACCATATATTTT
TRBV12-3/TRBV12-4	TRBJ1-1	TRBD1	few	CASTRQGGTEAFF	TGTGCCAGCACCCGACAGGGTGGCACTGAAGCTTTCTTT
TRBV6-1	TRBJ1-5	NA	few	CASSEMNSNQPQHF	TGTGCCAGCAGTGAAATGAATAGCAATCAGCCCCAGCATTTT
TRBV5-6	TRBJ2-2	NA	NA	CASSPGRVVTGELFF	TGTGCCAGCAGCCCGGGTAGGGTGGTGACCGGGGAGCTGTTTTTT
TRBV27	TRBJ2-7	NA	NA	CASSPRGASSYEQYF	TGTGCCAGCAGTCCCCGAGGCGCCAGCTCCTACGAGCAGTACTTC
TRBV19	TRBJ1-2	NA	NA	CASIHLPAGEAAGYTF	TGTGCCAGTATTCACCTTCCAGCGGGGGAAGCGGCTGGCTACACCTTC
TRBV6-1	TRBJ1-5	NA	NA	CARSRGTADGNQPQHF	TGTGCCAGGAGTCGAGGGACGGCGGATGGCAATCAGCCCCAGCATTTT
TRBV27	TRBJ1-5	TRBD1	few	CASSSGGSPNQPQHF	TGTGCCAGCAGTTCAGGGGGCTCACCCAATCAGCCCCAGCATTTT
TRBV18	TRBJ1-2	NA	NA	CASSPSPQENYGYTF	TGTGCCAGCTCACCAAGTCCCCAGGAGAACTATGGCTACACCTTC
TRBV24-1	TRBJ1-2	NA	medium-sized	CATSDRDRANYGYTF	TGTGCCACCAGTGACCGAGACAGAGCTAACTATGGCTACACCTTC
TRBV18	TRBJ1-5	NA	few	CASNSNSNQPQHF	TGTGCCAGTAATTCCAATAGCAATCAGCCCCAGCATTTT
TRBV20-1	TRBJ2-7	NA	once	CSARGGFYEQYF	TGCAGTGCTAGAGGAGGGTTCTACGAGCAGTACTTC
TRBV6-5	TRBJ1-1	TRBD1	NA	CASSFGQGGTEAFF	TGTGCCAGCAGTTTCGGACAGGGCGGCACTGAAGCTTTCTTT
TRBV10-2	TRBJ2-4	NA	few	CASSEKLNLDSRYRNIQYF	TGCGCCAGCAGTGAAAAACTAAACCTGGACAGTCGGTATAGGAACATTCAGTACTTC
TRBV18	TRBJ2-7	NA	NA	CASSPPGLEQYF	TGTGCCAGCTCACCACCAGGCCTCGAGCAGTACTTC
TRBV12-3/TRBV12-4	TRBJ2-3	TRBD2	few	CASRYQVLLARGSTDTQYF	TGTGCCAGCAGGTACCAGGTGCTACTAGCGCGGGGAAGCACAGATACGCAGTATTTT